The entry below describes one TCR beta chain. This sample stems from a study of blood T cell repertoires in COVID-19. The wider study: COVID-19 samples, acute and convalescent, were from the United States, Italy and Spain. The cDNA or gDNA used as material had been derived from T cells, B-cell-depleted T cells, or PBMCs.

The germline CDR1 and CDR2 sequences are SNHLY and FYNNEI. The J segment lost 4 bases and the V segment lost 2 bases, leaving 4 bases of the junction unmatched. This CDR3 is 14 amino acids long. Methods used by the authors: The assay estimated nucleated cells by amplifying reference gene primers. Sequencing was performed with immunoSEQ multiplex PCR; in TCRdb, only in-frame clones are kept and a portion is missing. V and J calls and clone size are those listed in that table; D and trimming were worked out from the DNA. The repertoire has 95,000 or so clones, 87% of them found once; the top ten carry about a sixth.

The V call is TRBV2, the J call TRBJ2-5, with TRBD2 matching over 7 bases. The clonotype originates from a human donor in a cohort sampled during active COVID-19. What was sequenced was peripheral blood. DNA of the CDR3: TGTGCCAGCAGTGAATGGGCTAGCGGAGAGACCCAGTACTTC. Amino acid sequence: CASSEWASGETQYF.